Shown below are 2 T cell receptor beta chains from a single sample sequenced in a study of identical twins. TCRdb redid the calling of the 5' RACE reads with MiXCR, one entry per CDR3 protein. The table has hundreds of thousands of distinct CDR3 sequences, 5.5% to 6.5% seen once. Sequencing input: naive T cells sorted from blood. Receptors were obtained from a man younger than 30 in good health.

This clonotype was counted only a few times. The chain couples TRBV12-3 or TRBV12-4 to TRBJ2-3; TRBD2 aligns across 12 bases. The CDR3 extends over 17 amino acids. Trimming took 3 bases from V and 3 from J; bases not matched to a gene: 7. For the CDR3, the DNA is TGTGCCAGCAGTTTTACTAGCGGGAGGTATGGTACAGATACGCAGTATTTT. Its translation is CASSFTSGRYGTDTQYF.

This clonotype was detected only a few times. This chain uses TRBV15 with TRBJ1-3; no definite D call. Germline assignment: CDR1 LNHNV and CDR2 YYDKDF (reference sequence). V was clipped by 0 bases and J by 0 bases, with 15 bases between them. The CDR3 length is 18 residues. The CDR3 here is CATSRDYGGYRSGNTIYF. CDR3 nucleotides: TGTGCCACCAGCAGAGATTATGGCGGGTACCGCTCTGGAAACACCATATATTTT.